This is a list of T cell receptor beta chains from one sample in a study of CD8+CD57+ T cells in acquired aplastic anemia. Each CDR3 protein is one row after TCRdb ran MiXCR on the reads. The repertoire has approximately 470,000 distinct CDR3 sequences, less than 35% of them found once; the top ten carry about 0.8%. The specimen was sorted CD4+, CD8+, or CD8+CD57+ T cells (not recorded which) from PBMCs. Source of these receptors: a human donor with aplastic anemia. The conserved cysteine and the conserved F or W are not part of the CDR3 here. The order of the fields is V gene, J gene, CDR3 protein.

TRBV19,TRBJ2-7,ASSDSYEQY
TRBV3-1,TRBJ2-3,ASSQALRDTQY
TRBV6-1,TRBJ2-3,ASSDPGTGTDTQY
TRBV13,TRBJ2-7,ASSLVASYEQY
TRBV12-3/TRBV12-4,TRBJ1-2,VSSLVGTLPWGNYGYT
TRBV10-3,TRBJ2-7,AIRTGTGGYEQY
TRBV12-3/TRBV12-4,TRBJ1-3,ASSLVYPDRGANTIY
TRBV7-3,TRBJ2-3,ASSNGGVTDTQY
TRBV20-1,TRBJ2-7,SASPGTSGALEQY
TRBV10-3,TRBJ2-7,AISESGNNEQY
TRBV25-1,TRBJ1-6,ASSPGQYNPPLH
TRBV12-5,TRBJ2-3,ASGSTAQPTDTQY
TRBV2,TRBJ1-6,ASSVRPRGDNSPLH
TRBV10-1,TRBJ2-2,ARTSGRSTGELF
TRBV2,TRBJ1-5,ASSGSGGGNEPQH
TRBV7-2,TRBJ2-3,ASGTSTGTQY
TRBV24-1,TRBJ2-7,ATSPAPYEQY
TRBV20-1,TRBJ1-6,SARDSTTLGQSPPLH
TRBV10-3,TRBJ2-3,AIRRDYFTDTQY
TRBV7-9,TRBJ1-1,ASSLARRPEAF
TRBV15,TRBJ2-3,ATSRDFTDTQY
TRBV12-3/TRBV12-4,TRBJ1-1,ASSLFSKNTEAF
TRBV2,TRBJ1-2,ASSPLRTGVGGYT
TRBV20-1,TRBJ1-5,SASRTGAQPQH
TRBV2,TRBJ1-1,ASRLIQGSTEAF
TRBV4-2,TRBJ1-2,ASSQVGRTNYGYT
TRBV2,TRBJ1-2,ASSDGQGATYGYT
TRBV12-3/TRBV12-4,TRBJ2-3,ASSGTGADTQY
TRBV6-2/TRBV6-3,TRBJ1-1,ASSTQGGAF
TRBV25-1,TRBJ2-7,ASSQDWSEGEQY
TRBV9,TRBJ1-2,ASSARQGARYGYT
TRBV11-3,TRBJ2-3,ASSSSSDPWDTQY
TRBV29-1,TRBJ1-1,SAGVGGTEAF
TRBV3-1,TRBJ1-5,ASRHSGENQPQH
TRBV7-9,TRBJ2-1,ASSLVGKNEQF
TRBV14,TRBJ1-6,ASSFGRTENSPLH
TRBV6-1,TRBJ2-1,ASSEVGDRGYNEQF
TRBV30,TRBJ1-4,AWSVSGRGLF
TRBV11-1,TRBJ1-4,ASSPSQRGRNEKLF
TRBV7-9,TRBJ1-5,ASSLIIGQPQH
TRBV29-1,TRBJ2-4,SAAGLAGEWDIQY
TRBV15,TRBJ2-2,ATSRERGGELF
TRBV9,TRBJ2-5,ASGEDLYGRGETQY
TRBV15,TRBJ1-1,ATSTKGHLNTEAF
TRBV14,TRBJ2-1,ASSQKRAGGSSYNEQF
TRBV5-1,TRBJ2-2,ASSLRTGGPNTGEPF
TRBV25-1,TRBJ2-5,ASKGKRGLFRTEEETQY
TRBV10-3,TRBJ2-1,AISDSVKSEQF
TRBV20-1,TRBJ2-1,SARDPRYYEQF
TRBV18,TRBJ1-3,ASSSEVQAISGNTIY
TRBV11-1,TRBJ1-3,ASSESPTGDYSGNTIY
TRBV19,TRBJ2-3,ASNRDSREALTDTQY
TRBV14,TRBJ2-4,ASSQDSGTSLSVTKNIQY
TRBV6-1,TRBJ1-2,ASSIKQATYGYT
TRBV27,TRBJ2-7,ASRRPWGAPYEQY
TRBV25-1,TRBJ2-7,ASSLALGLSDEQY
TRBV12-3/TRBV12-4,TRBJ2-5,ASSPIAGGQETRY